A selection of T cell receptor beta chains follows, all from one sample in a study of control samples from healthy donors and cancer patients. Generated by immunoSEQ multiplex PCR, the TCRdb table keeps only in-frame clones and is missing some. Of about 18,000 clones listed, under 90% are singletons. Sequenced input: PBMCs. The receptors originated from an older woman with lung cancer. Both conserved end residues are part of each CDR3. A D gene is named only where the DNA matches it firmly. Expanded clones get a size class; other rows say once, few or many, or leave the size out.

clone_size	v_call	d_call	j_call	cdr3_aa	cdr3_nt
.	TRBV27	TRBD2	TRBJ2-7	CASSFLAGAGEQYF	TGTGCCAGCAGTTTCCTAGCGGGAGCGGGTGAGCAGTACTTC
.	TRBV6-5	.	TRBJ1-1	CASRGPKNTEAFF	TGTGCCAGCAGGGGACCCAAGAACACTGAAGCTTTCTTT
.	TRBV5-6	TRBD2	TRBJ2-7	CASSFSGTPGEQYF	TGTGCCAGCAGCTTTAGCGGGACCCCGGGGGAGCAGTACTTC
.	TRBV2	.	TRBJ1-1	CASRGTAGAAFF	TGTGCCAGCAGGGGGACGGCGGGTGCGGCTTTCTTT
.	TRBV7-8	.	TRBJ1-1	CASSPLTEAFF	TGTGCCAGCAGCCCACTCACTGAAGCTTTCTTT
.	TRBV20-1	.	TRBJ1-1	CSASKDINTEAFF	TGCAGTGCTAGTAAGGATATCAACACTGAAGCTTTCTTT
.	TRBV12-5	TRBD2	TRBJ2-7	CASGLVLGTSVYYEQYF	TGTGCTAGTGGTTTGGTACTGGGGACTAGCGTCTACTACGAGCAGTACTTC
.	TRBV5-1	.	TRBJ2-1	CASSLSLDNEQFF	TGCGCCAGCAGCTTGAGTCTCGACAATGAGCAGTTCTTC
.	TRBV27	TRBD2	TRBJ2-7	CASNSLGEGTYEQYF	TGTGCCAGCAACTCCCTGGGGGAGGGGACCTACGAGCAGTACTTC
.	TRBV28	.	TRBJ1-3	CASTLTARNTIYF	TGTGCCAGCACCCTGACAGCAAGAAACACCATATATTTT
few	TRBV15	.	TRBJ1-1	CATSRDINTEAFF	TGTGCCACCAGCAGAGATATAAACACTGAAGCTTTCTTT
.	TRBV7-2	.	TRBJ2-3	CASSRDWGGSDTQYF	TGTGCCAGCAGCCGGGACTGGGGCGGGTCGGATACGCAGTATTTT
.	TRBV4-3	.	TRBJ2-1	CASSQEVPPGEQFF	TGCGCCAGCAGCCAAGAGGTCCCCCCCGGTGAGCAGTTCTTC
.	TRBV7-2	TRBD1	TRBJ1-5	CASSLWTGDQPQHF	TGTGCCAGCAGCTTATGGACAGGGGATCAGCCCCAGCATTTT
.	TRBV30	TRBD2	TRBJ2-5	CAWSVLFRLAAQETQYF	TGTGCCTGGAGTGTACTATTTCGTCTAGCGGCCCAAGAGACCCAGTACTTC